These 25 T cell receptor beta chains were all obtained from the same sample, sequenced in a study of OX40 agonist ivuxolimab in advanced cancers. Sequenced by immunoSEQ multiplex PCR; TCRdb stores in-frame clones only, minus some. The sample includes approximately 52,000 clones, 75% to 85% seen only once; the top ten take 1.2%. The sample was CD4+ or CD8+ T cells sorted from blood, taken in a trial of the OX40 agonist ivuxolimab. The receptors were gathered from an adult with an advanced solid tumor such as melanoma, head and neck, liver or kidney cancer.

This clone was seen only once. The V call is TRBV6-1, the J call TRBJ1-2; no clear D gene. CDR3 length: 15 amino acids. The germline gives CDR1 MNHNS, CDR2 SASEGT. Trimming took off 8 bases at V and 6 bases at J, with 22 bases between the two ends. DNA for the CDR3: TGTGCCAGCTGTAACGATCGGGGAGAGGTCGATGGCTACACCTTC. As protein: CASCNDRGEVDGYTF.

This rearrangement joins TRBV29-1 to TRBJ2-7; 10 nucleotides align to TRBD1. Trimming at V came to 4 bases and at J to 0 bases, leaving 9 bases not matched to a gene. CDR1 is SQVTM and CDR2 is ANQGSEA in the germline V gene. The CDR3 runs to 16 residues. CDR3 region: CSVGTGGPRRSYEQYF. CDR3 sequence (DNA): TGCAGCGTTGGGACAGGGGGTCCCCGCCGCTCCTACGAGCAGTACTTC.

This chain joins TRBV4-3 and TRBJ2-5; D remains unclear. Germline assignment: CDR1 LGHNA and CDR2 YSLEER. The CDR3 has 15 residues. V was cut by 0 bases and J by 2 bases, with 10 bases left in between. The CDR3 DNA reads as TGCGCCAGCAGCCAAGACTTTGGATCACAAGAGACCCAGTACTTC. Translated: CASSQDFGSQETQYF.

The chain combines TRBV5-1 with TRBJ1-1; D ambiguous. V gave up 7 bases and J gave up 1 base, with 17 bases separating them. CDR3 length equals 15 residues. Germline V gene sequence: CDR1 SGHRS, CDR2 YFSETQ. This CDR3 reads CASFSPGGKNTEAFF. CDR3 nucleotide sequence: TGCGCCAGCTTTTCCCCGGGCGGAAAGAACACTGAAGCTTTCTTT.

This clone was seen just once. The chain is built from TRBV27 and TRBJ2-7; D perhaps matches TRBD2 (6 bases). Germline V lookup: CDR1 MNHEY, CDR2 SMNVEV (reference sequence). V was cut by 3 bases and J by 3 bases, with 12 bases left in between. The CDR3 sequence is 14 residues long. CDR3 bases: TGTGCCAGCAGTTTTTTAGGGGAGGTCTACGAGCAGTACTTC. Protein product: CASSFLGEVYEQYF.

The chain joins TRBV5-1 to TRBJ1-1, with D tentatively TRBD1 (6 bases). The CDR3 length is 14 residues. CDR1 and CDR2 from the germline V gene are SGHRS and YFSETQ. V was clipped by 4 bases and J by 1 base, with 11 bases between them. CDR3 nucleotide sequence: TGCGCCAGCAGCCCGGGACAAACGAACACTGAAGCTTTCTTT. This gives the protein CASSPGQTNTEAFF.

In this sample, this clone turned up a few times. V and J are TRBV6-5 and TRBJ2-5; D might be TRBD1 or TRBD2, each matching 5 bases. Germline CDR1 and CDR2: MNHEY and SVGAGI. The CDR3 is 13 amino acids. Trimming took off 6 bases at V and 1 base at J, with 9 bases between the two ends. In nucleotides, the CDR3 is TGTGCCAGCAGCCGAGGGGTCCAAGAGACCCAGTACTTC. It is translated as CASSRGVQETQYF.

The CDR3 is CATVSFSPGDSETYEQYF. The CDR3 nucleotides are TGTGCCACCGTATCCTTTTCACCCGGAGACAGTGAGACCTACGAGCAGTACTTC. V is TRBV6-4 and J is TRBJ2-7, with a possible D match to TRBD1 (5 bases). The CDR3 is 18 amino acids. Germline-derived CDR1 and CDR2 are MRHNA and SNTAGT. V lost 10 bases to trimming and J lost 2 bases, with 30 bases between them.

V usage is TRBV4-2 and J usage is TRBJ2-1, with D tentatively TRBD2 (7 bases). The CDR3 covers 16 residues. Trimming took off 3 bases at V and 7 bases at J, with 19 bases between the two ends. Germline V gene data show CDR1 as LGHNA and CDR2 as YNFKEQ. The CDR3 protein is CASSQGAGVAENEQFF. Written as DNA, the CDR3 is TGTGCCAGCAGCCAGGGGGCGGGGGTAGCGGAAAATGAGCAGTTCTTC.

The J gene is TRBJ2-2, the V gene TRBV30, with D perhaps TRBD1 or TRBD2 (5 bases each). This CDR3 has 14 residues. Per germline, CDR1 GTSNPN and CDR2 SVGIG (reference sequence). V was trimmed by 2 bases and J by 6 bases, leaving 13 bases between them. CDR3 residues: CAWSSGTPSGELFF. CDR3 sequence (DNA): TGTGCCTGGAGTTCTGGGACGCCGTCCGGGGAGCTGTTTTTT.

J is TRBJ1-2 and V is TRBV7-2; TRBD1 might be the D (6 bases). The CDR3 is made up of 15 amino acids. Trimming left V 0 bases short and J 7 bases short, with 15 bases between. In germline, CDR1 is SGHTA, CDR2 FQGNSA. CDR3 amino acids: CASSLAGGRGGGYTF. The CDR3 region has the DNA TGTGCCAGCAGCTTAGCGGGGGGGCGAGGAGGTGGCTACACCTTC.

The chain is built from TRBV15 and TRBJ1-2; no definite D call. Trimming shortened V by 3 bases and J by 6 bases, and 14 bases separated the two germline ends. The CDR3 runs to 14 residues. Germline V CDR1 and CDR2: LNHNV, YYDKDF (reference sequence). As DNA, the CDR3 is TGTGCCACCAGCAGGGAACGGACGAGGAATGGCTACACCTTC. Translating it yields CATSRERTRNGYTF.

This clone is a singleton in its sample. The chain has TRBV9 and TRBJ2-7, with 9 bases lining up with TRBD1. Germline assignment: CDR1 SGDLS and CDR2 YYNGEE. This CDR3 has 14 residues. The V and J ends lost 3 bases and 7 bases, in that order; junction bases with no gene match: 8. CDR3 sequence: CASSELGTGKEQYF. The CDR3, as DNA: TGTGCCAGCAGCGAACTCGGGACAGGGAAGGAGCAGTACTTC.

The chain uses TRBV6-5 and TRBJ1-5; D may be TRBD1 (5 bases). This CDR3 has 15 residues. CDR1 is MNHEY and CDR2 is SVGAGI in the germline V gene. The V and J ends lost 6 bases and 0 bases respectively, with 12 bases between them. This CDR3 is CASSPGTVSNQPQHF. The CDR3, as DNA: TGTGCCAGCAGCCCCGGGACGGTTAGCAATCAGCCCCAGCATTTT.

This sequence joins TRBV7-2 and TRBJ2-4, with 11 bases identical to TRBD1. This CDR3 region has 14 residues. With 5 bases clipped from V and 8 bases from J, the junction kept 5 bases outside the gene matches. CDR1 and CDR2 (germline): SGHTA, FQGNSA. This chain's CDR3 is CASSRTGGMDIQYF. Here the CDR3 DNA reads TGTGCCAGCAGCCGGACAGGGGGCATGGACATTCAGTACTTC. The full variable domain, completed using reference TRBV7-2 and TRBJ2-4, is GAGVSQSPSNKVTEKGKDVELRCDPISGHTALYWYRQSLGQGLEFLIYFQGNSAPDKSGLPSDRFSAERTGGSVSTLTIQRTQQEDSAVYLCASSRTGGMDIQYFGAGTRLSVL.

This chain joins TRBV30 and TRBJ1-2, with TRBD1 identical over 7 bases. The J segment lost 4 bases and the V segment lost 5 bases, leaving 4 bases of the junction unmatched. The CDR3 has 12 amino acids. From germline, CDR1 is GTSNPN and CDR2 SVGIG (reference sequence). CDR3 region: CAWSGTAYGYTF. The CDR3 nucleotides are TGTGCCTGGTCGGGGACAGCCTATGGCTACACCTTC.

The gene calls are TRBV6-1 and TRBJ1-2; D is unclear. The V end was cut by 4 bases, the J end by 4 bases, with 1 base between. Germline CDR1 is MNHNS and CDR2 is SASEGT. The CDR3 extends over 10 amino acids. In DNA form, the CDR3 reads TGTGCCAGCAGTGGCTATGGCTACACCTTC. This sequence encodes CASSGYGYTF.

This sequence joins TRBV4-2 and TRBJ2-2, with TRBD1 matching over 7 bases. The germline V gene encodes CDR1 LGHNA and CDR2 YNFKEQ. V lost 4 bases and J lost 6; bases outside the gene matches: 11. This CDR3 contains 16 residues. CDR3 sequence reads: CASSLLATGQAGELFF. CDR3 sequence (DNA): TGTGCCAGCAGCCTTCTGGCGACAGGGCAGGCCGGGGAGCTGTTTTTT.

This chain links TRBV7-3 with TRBJ1-1, with D unresolved. The CDR3 consists of 14 residues. In germline, CDR1 is SGHTA, CDR2 FQGTGA. Trimming cost V 4 bases and J 0 bases, with 9 bases left between them. CDR3 loop: CASSSPALNTEAFF. The CDR3 coding sequence is TGTGCCAGCAGCTCCCCGGCCCTGAACACTGAAGCTTTCTTT.

V usage is TRBV10-3 and J usage is TRBJ2-3; maybe TRBD1 (6 bases). Deletions cut 4 bases from V and 0 bases from J, with 8 bases between. Germline loops: CDR1 ENHRY, CDR2 SYGVKD. This CDR3 contains 14 residues. The CDR3 loop is CAISGTVSTDTQYF. The CDR3 region has the DNA TGTGCCATCAGTGGGACAGTTAGCACAGATACGCAGTATTTT.

This clone showed up just once. V and J are TRBV7-2 and TRBJ2-5; D might be TRBD1 (5 bases). Trimming stripped 1 base from V and 2 bases from J, with 5 bases between. The CDR3 is 13 residues long. Germline V gene data show CDR1 as SGHTA and CDR2 as FQGNSA. CDR3 sequence reads: CASSLGQQETQYF. Written as DNA, the CDR3 is TGTGCCAGCAGCTTAGGACAGCAAGAGACCCAGTACTTC.

The chain carries TRBV4-1 and TRBJ2-2; possibly TRBD2 for D (6 bases). The V and J ends lost 5 bases and 3 bases respectively, with 10 bases between them. The germline V gene has CDR1 MGHRA and CDR2 YSYEKL. The CDR3 extends over 14 amino acids. CDR3 loop: CASSTGGHTGELFF. Here the CDR3 DNA reads TGCGCCAGCAGCACCGGGGGTCACACCGGGGAGCTGTTTTTT.

This chain connects TRBV7-2 to TRBJ2-1; maybe TRBD1 (5 bases). Deletions cut 6 bases from V and 0 bases from J, with 12 bases between. CDR3 length equals 15 residues. Germline lookup yields CDR1 SGHTA and CDR2 FQGNSA. The CDR3 is CASRQGVGSYNEQFF. The DNA for the CDR3 is TGTGCCAGCAGACAAGGGGTGGGCTCCTACAATGAGCAGTTCTTC.

A few counts support this clone. The rearrangement joins TRBV7-9 to TRBJ2-1; D gene unclear. Trimming shortened V by 2 bases and J by 8 bases, and 16 bases separated the two germline ends. This CDR3 region has 15 residues. Per the germline V gene, CDR1 is SEHNR and CDR2 is FQNEAQ (reference sequence). This chain's CDR3 is CASSLKGPKGYEQFF. The CDR3 DNA reads as TGTGCCAGCAGCTTAAAAGGTCCGAAGGGATATGAGCAGTTCTTC.

This clone was observed a handful of times. The chain is built from TRBV6-5 and TRBJ2-7, with 9 bases identical to TRBD1. Looked up from germline, CDR1 is MNHEY and CDR2 is SVGAGI. The CDR3 covers 14 residues. V was clipped by 8 bases and J by 4 bases; unmatched bases: 9. CDR3 bases: TGTGCCAGCTCTTCACCGGGACAGGGTTACGAGCAGTACTTC. This gives the protein CASSSPGQGYEQYF.